This T cell receptor beta chain was obtained from a study of shared T cell receptors in the human thymus. CDR3 size: 15 residues. Trimming cost V 0 bases and J 0 bases, with 6 bases left between them. CDR1 SGHVS and CDR2 FQNEAQ come from the germline V gene. TCRdb's copy holds only in-frame clones and misses some; the assay was immunoSEQ multiplex PCR. Of 700,000 or so clones listed, approximately 85% are singletons. These same records also appear under a second study, on human thymus T cells. That source adds: Donors consisted of healthy Finnish infants (having corrective surgery for congenital heart defects). Thymic resections from corrective heart surgery supplied the tissue.

The clonotype was recovered from a girl under three years old with a congenital heart defect. The chain employs TRBV7-8 and TRBJ1-5; D gene unclear. Material: thymocytes. This chain's CDR3 is CASSLAGSSNQPQHF. CDR3 nucleotides: TGTGCCAGCAGCTTAGCAGGGAGTAGCAATCAGCCCCAGCATTTT.